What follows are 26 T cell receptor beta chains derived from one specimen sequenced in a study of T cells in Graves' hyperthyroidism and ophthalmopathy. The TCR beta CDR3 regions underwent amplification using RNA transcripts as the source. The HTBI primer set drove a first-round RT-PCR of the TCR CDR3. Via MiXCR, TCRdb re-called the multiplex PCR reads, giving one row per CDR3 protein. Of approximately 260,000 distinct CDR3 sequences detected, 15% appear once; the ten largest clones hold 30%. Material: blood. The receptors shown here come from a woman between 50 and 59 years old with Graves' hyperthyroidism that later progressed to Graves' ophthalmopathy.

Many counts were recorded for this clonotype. The CDR3 sequence is CASSLTLGQPQHF. The CDR3 DNA sequence: TGTGCCAGCAGCCTAACCCTAGGTCAGCCCCAGCATTTT. V gene TRBV3-1 combines with J gene TRBJ1-5; no definite D call. Germline lookup yields CDR1 LGHDT and CDR2 YNNKEL (reference sequence). There are 13 residues in the CDR3. V lost 4 bases, J lost 6 bases, and 10 bases lay in between.

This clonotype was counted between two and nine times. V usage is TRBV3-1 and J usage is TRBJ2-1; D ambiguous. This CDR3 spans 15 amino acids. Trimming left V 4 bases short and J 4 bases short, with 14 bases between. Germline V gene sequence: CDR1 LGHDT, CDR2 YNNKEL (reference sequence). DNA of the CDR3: TGTGCCAGCAGCCCGCGACGTTCCTCTTACAATGAGCAGTTCTTC. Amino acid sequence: CASSPRRSSYNEQFF.

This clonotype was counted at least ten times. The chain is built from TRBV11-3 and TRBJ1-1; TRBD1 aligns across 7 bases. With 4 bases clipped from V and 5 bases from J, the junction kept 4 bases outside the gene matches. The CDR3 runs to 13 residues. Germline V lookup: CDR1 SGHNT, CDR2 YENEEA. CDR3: CASSSTGVTEAFF. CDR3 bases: TGTGCCAGCAGCTCCACAGGGGTTACTGAAGCTTTCTTT. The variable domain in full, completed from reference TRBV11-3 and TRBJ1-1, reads EAGVVQSPRYKIIEKKQPVAFWCNPISGHNTLYWYLQNLGQGPELLIRYENEEAVDDSQLPKDRFSAERLKGVDSTLKIQPAELGDSAVYLCASSSTGVTEAFFGQGTRLTVV.

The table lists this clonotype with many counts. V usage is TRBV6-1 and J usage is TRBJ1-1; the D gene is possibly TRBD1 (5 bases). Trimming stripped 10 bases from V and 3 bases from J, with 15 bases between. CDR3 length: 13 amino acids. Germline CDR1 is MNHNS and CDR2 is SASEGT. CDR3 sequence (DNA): TGTGCCATCAGACAGTTTGTGGACACTGAAGCTTTCTTT. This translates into CAIRQFVDTEAFF.

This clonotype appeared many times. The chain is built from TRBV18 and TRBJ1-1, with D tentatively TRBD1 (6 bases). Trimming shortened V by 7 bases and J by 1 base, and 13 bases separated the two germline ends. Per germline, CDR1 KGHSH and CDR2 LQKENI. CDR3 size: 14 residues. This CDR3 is CASCLGQSNTEAFF. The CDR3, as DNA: TGTGCCAGCTGCCTCGGACAGTCGAACACTGAAGCTTTCTTT.

In DNA form, the CDR3 reads TGTGCCTGGAGCCTTTTGACGGGTGAAGCTTTCTTT. It encodes CAWSLLTGEAFF. The J gene is TRBJ1-1, the V gene TRBV30; D unresolved. The CDR3 runs 12 residues. Looked up from germline, CDR1 is GTSNPN and CDR2 is SVGIG (reference sequence). The germline V and J ends were trimmed by 3 bases and 7 bases, with 12 bases remaining between them. The variable domain in full, with the rest retrieved from reference TRBV30 and TRBJ1-1, is SQTIHQWPATLVQPVGSPLSLECTVEGTSNPNLYWYRQAAGRGLQLLFYSVGIGQISSEVPQNLSASRPQDRQFILSSKKLLLSDSGFYLCAWSLLTGEAFFGQGTRLTVV.

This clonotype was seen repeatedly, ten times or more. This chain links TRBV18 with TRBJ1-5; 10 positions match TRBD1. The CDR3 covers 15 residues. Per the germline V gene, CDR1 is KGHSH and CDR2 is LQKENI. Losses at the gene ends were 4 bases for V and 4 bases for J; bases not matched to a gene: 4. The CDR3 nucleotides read TGTGCCAGCTCACGGGACAGGGGTCGAAATCAGCCCCAGCATTTT. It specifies CASSRDRGRNQPQHF.

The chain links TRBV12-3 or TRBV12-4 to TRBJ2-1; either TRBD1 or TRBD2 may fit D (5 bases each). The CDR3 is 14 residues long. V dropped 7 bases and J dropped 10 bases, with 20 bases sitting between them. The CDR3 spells CASTPRGGLWEQFF. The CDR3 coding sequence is TGTGCCAGCACCCCAAGGGGCGGACTCTGGGAGCAGTTCTTC.

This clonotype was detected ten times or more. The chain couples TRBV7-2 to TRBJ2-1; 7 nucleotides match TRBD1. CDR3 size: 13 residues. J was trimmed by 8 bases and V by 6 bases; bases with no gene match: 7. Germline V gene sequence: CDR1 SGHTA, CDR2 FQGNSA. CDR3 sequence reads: CASSHTGAHEQFF. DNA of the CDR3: TGTGCCAGCAGTCATACAGGGGCGCATGAGCAGTTCTTC.

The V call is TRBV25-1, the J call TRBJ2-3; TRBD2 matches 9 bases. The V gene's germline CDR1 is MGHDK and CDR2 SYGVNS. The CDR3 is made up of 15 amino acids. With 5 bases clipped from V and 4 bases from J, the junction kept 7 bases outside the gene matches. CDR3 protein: CASSFIAGVADTQYF. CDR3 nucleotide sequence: TGTGCCAGCAGTTTCATAGCGGGAGTAGCAGATACGCAGTATTTT.

CDR3 nucleotides: TGTGCCAGCAGTTTGACGTCAGCCTTCCACGAGCAGTACTTC. It specifies CASSLTSAFHEQYF. The V and J genes are TRBV12-3 or TRBV12-4 and TRBJ2-7; D uncertain. V lost 3 bases and J lost 5, with 14 bases in between. The CDR3 consists of 14 residues.

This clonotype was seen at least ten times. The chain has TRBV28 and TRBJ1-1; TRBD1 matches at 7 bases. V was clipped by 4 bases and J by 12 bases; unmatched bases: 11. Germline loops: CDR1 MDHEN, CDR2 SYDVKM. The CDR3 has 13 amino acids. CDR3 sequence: CASSSQGLPPSFF. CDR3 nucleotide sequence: TGTGCCAGCAGTTCACAGGGGCTCCCCCCCTCTTTCTTT.

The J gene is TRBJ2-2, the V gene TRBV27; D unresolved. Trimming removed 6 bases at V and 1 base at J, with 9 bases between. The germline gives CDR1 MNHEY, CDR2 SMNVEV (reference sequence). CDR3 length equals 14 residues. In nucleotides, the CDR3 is TGTGCCAGCAGATCCGCAGGGAACACCGGGGAGCTGTTTTTT. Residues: CASRSAGNTGELFF.

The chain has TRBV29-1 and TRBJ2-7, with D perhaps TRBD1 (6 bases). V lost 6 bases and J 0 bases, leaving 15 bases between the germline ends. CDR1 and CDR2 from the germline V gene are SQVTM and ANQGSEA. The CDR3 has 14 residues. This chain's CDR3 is CSVRRDTFSYEQYF. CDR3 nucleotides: TGCAGCGTGCGCCGGGACACCTTCTCCTACGAGCAGTACTTC.

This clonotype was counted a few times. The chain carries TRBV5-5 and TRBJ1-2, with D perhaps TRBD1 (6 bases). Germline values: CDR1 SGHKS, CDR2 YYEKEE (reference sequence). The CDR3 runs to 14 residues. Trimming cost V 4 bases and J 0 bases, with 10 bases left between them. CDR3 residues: CASSRDTANYGYTF. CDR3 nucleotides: TGTGCCAGCAGCAGGGACACCGCTAACTATGGCTACACCTTC.

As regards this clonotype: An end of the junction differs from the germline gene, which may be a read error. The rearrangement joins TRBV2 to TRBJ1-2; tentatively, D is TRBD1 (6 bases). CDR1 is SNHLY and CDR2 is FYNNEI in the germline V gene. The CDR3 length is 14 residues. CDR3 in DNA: TGTGCCTGCAGGGGCTTAGACGGGATCTATGGCTACACCTTC. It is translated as CACRGLDGIYGYTF. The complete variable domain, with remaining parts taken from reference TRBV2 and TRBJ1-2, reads EPEVTQTPSHQVTQMGQEVILRCVPISNHLYFYWYRQILGQKVEFLVSFYNNEISEKSEIFDDQFSVERPDGSNFTLKIRSTKLEDSAMYFCACRGLDGIYGYTFGSGTRLTVV.

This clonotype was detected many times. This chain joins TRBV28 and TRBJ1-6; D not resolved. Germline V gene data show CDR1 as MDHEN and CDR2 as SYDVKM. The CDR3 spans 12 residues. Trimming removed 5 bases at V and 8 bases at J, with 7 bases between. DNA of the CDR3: TGTGCCAGCAGTCCGCCCTATTCACCCCTCCACTTT. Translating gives CASSPPYSPLHF.

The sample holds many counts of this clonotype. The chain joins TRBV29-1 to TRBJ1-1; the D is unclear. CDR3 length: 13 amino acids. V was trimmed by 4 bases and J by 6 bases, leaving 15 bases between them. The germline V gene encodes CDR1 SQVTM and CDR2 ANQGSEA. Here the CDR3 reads CSVVEAVLSEAFF. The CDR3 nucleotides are TGCAGCGTTGTTGAGGCCGTGCTTTCTGAAGCTTTCTTT.

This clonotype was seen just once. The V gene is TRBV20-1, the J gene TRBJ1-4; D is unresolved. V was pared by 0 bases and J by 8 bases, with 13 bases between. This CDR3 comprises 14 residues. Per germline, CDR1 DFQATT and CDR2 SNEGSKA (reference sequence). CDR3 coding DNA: TGCAGTGCTAGAGATCAGGAGCGTTGGGAAAAACTGTTTTTT. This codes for CSARDQERWEKLFF.

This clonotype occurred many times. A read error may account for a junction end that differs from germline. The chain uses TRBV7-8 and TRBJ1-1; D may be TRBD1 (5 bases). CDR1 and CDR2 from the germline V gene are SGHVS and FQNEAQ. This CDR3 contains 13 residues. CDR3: CASRLDRGTEAFF. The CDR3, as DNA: TGTGCCAGCAGGTTAGATAGGGGCACTGAAGCTTTCTTT.

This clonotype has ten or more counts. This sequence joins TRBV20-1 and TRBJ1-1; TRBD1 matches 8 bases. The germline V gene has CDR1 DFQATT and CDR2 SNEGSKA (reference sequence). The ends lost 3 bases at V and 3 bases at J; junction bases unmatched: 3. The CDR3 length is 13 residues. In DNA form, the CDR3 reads TGCAGTGCTAGGGAACAGGGGGACACTGAAGCTTTCTTT. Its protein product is CSAREQGDTEAFF.

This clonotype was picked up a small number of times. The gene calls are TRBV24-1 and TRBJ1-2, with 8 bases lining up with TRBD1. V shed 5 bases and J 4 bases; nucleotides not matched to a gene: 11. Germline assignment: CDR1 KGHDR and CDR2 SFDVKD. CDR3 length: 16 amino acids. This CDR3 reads CATSGPTGDWLYGYTF. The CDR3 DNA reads TGTGCCACCAGTGGCCCGACAGGGGATTGGCTCTATGGCTACACCTTC.

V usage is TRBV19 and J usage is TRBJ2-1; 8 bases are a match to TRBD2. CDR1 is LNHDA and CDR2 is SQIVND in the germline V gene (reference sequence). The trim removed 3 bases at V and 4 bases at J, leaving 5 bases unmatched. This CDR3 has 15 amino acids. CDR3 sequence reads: CASSMVAGIYNEQFF. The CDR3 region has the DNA TGTGCCAGTAGTATGGTAGCGGGGATTTACAATGAGCAGTTCTTC.

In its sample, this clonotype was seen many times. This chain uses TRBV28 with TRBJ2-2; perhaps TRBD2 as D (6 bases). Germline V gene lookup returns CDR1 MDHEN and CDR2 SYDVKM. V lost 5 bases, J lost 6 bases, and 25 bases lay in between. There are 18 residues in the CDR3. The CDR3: CASSLGVTRDRAPGELFF. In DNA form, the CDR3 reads TGTGCCAGCAGTCTTGGGGTTACGCGGGACCGTGCCCCCGGGGAGCTGTTTTTT.

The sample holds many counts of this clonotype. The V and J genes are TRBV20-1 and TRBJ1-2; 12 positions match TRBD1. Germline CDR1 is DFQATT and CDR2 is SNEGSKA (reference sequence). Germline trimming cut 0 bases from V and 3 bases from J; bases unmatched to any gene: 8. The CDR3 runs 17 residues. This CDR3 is CSARDRGGQGAYYGYTF. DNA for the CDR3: TGCAGTGCTAGAGATAGAGGGGGACAGGGGGCTTACTATGGCTACACCTTC.

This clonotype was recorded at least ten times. CDR3 nucleotides: TGTGCCAGTAGTTCCGGGCTTTCCTACGAGCAGTACTTC. Translating gives CASSSGLSYEQYF. The chain has TRBV19 and TRBJ2-7; D call uncertain. The CDR3 consists of 13 residues. Trimming left V 5 bases short and J 1 base short, with 9 bases between. Germline CDR1 LNHDA, CDR2 SQIVND (reference sequence).